Here is one T cell receptor (beta chain) with its context. Per the authors' pipeline: The assay estimated nucleated cells by amplifying reference gene primers. Sequencing was performed with immunoSEQ multiplex PCR; in TCRdb, only in-frame clones are kept and a portion is missing. The DNA was the basis for D and trimming; V, J and clone size are from that table. The table includes some 80,000 clones, approximately 90% detected once. The CDR3 loop spans 17 amino acids. The V gene end was trimmed by 3 bases and the J gene end by 2 bases; junction bases not matched to a gene: 4. The germline V gene encodes CDR1 SGHNT and CDR2 YYREEE (reference sequence). This record belongs to a study of blood T cell repertoires in COVID-19. Study as a whole: Samples taken during acute and convalescent COVID-19 were collected in the United States, Italy and Spain. PBMCs, B-cell-depleted T cells, or T cells were the source of the cDNA or gDNA that made up the material.

Input material: peripheral blood. The source of this sequence is a woman older than 75 with acute or convalescent COVID-19. The gene calls are TRBV5-4 and TRBJ2-3; 15 bases fit TRBD2. CDR3 bases: TGTGCCAGCAGCTCACGGACTAGCGGGGGGGTCACAGATACGCAGTATTTT. Translated, it gives CASSSRTSGGVTDTQYF.